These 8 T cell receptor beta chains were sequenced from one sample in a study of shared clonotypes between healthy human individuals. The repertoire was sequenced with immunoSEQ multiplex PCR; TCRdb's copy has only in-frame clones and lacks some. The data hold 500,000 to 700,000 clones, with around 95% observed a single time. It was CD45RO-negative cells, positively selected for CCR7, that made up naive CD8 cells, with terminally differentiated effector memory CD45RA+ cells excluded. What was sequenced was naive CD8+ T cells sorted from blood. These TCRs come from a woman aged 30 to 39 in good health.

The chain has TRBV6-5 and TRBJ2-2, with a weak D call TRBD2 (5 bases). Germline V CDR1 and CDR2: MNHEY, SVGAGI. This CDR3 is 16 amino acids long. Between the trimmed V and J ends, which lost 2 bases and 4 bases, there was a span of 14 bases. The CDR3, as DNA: TGTGCCAGCAGTTACGATTACGGGAAGGGCACCGGGGAGCTGTTTTTT. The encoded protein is CASSYDYGKGTGELFF.

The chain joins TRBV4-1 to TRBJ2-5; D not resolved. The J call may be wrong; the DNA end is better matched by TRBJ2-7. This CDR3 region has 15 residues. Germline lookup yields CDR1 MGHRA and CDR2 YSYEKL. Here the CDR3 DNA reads TGCGCCAGCAGCGGCCTGCCTGTGCCATCCTACGAGCAGTACTTC. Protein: CASSGLPVPSYEQYF.

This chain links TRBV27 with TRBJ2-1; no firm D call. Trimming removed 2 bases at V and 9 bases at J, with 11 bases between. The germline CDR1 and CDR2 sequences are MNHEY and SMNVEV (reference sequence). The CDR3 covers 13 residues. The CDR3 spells CASSLTVRGEQFF. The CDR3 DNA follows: TGTGCCAGCAGTTTAACAGTTCGCGGTGAGCAGTTCTTC.

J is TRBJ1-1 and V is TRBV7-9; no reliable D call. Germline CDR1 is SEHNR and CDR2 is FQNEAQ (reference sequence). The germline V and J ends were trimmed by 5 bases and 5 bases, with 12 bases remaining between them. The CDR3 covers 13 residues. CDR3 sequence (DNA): TGTGCCAGCAGCCTGAGTCTGGTGACTGAAGCTTTCTTT. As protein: CASSLSLVTEAFF. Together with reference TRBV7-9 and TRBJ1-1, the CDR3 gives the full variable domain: DTGVSQNPRHKITKRGQNVTFRCDPISEHNRLYWYRQTLGQGPEFLTYFQNEAQLEKSRLLSDRFSAERPKGSFSTLEIQRTEQGDSAMYLCASSLSLVTEAFFGQGTRLTVV.

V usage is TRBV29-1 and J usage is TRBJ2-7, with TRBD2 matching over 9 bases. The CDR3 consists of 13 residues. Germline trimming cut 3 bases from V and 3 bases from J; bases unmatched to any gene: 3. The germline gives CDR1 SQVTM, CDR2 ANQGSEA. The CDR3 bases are TGCAGCGTTGATAGCGGGAGTCGCTACGAGCAGTACTTC. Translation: CSVDSGSRYEQYF.

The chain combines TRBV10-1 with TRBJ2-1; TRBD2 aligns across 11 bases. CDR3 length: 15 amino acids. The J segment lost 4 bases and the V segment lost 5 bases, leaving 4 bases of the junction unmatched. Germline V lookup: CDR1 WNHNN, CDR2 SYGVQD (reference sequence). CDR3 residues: CASSTGTSGYNEQFF. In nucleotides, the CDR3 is TGCGCCAGCAGTACCGGGACTAGCGGTTACAATGAGCAGTTCTTC.

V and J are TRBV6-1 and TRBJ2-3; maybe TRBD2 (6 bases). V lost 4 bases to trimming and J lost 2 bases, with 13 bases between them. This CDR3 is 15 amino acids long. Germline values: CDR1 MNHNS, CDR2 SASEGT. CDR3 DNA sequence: TGTGCCAGCAGTGCACCGGGACTTAACACAGATACGCAGTATTTT. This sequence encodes CASSAPGLNTDTQYF.

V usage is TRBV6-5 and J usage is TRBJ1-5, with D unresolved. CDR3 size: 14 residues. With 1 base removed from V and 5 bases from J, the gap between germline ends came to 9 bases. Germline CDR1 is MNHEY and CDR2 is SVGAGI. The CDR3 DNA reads TGTGCCAGCAGTTACTTTGGAGCGGATCAGCCCCAGCATTTT. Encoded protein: CASSYFGADQPQHF.